These 8 T cell receptor beta chains share one sample of origin, sequenced in a study of T cell repertoires in cytomegalovirus infection. Each CDR3 protein gets one entry after TCRdb re-called the reads with MiXCR. The sample consists of approximately 600,000 distinct CDR3 sequences, 35% to 50% of them appearing once. Their cognate antigens are unknown. Material: cultured PBMCs, obtained from culture after CMV antigen stimulation. Source of these receptors: a human donor in good health (CMV status not recorded). Some clones in this sample may be carry-over from other donors' samples.

The chain joins TRBV7-4 to TRBJ1-3; D is uncertain. CDR1 and CDR2 from the germline V gene are SGHVT and SQSDAQ. The CDR3 consists of 14 residues. Between the trimmed V and J ends, which lost 5 bases and 4 bases, there was a span of 12 bases. CDR3 in DNA: TGTGCCAGCAGCCCGGTTAGGAGCGGAAACACCATATATTTT. Protein product: CASSPVRSGNTIYF.

This clonotype was found a few times. V and J are TRBV7-9 and TRBJ1-2; the match to TRBD1 covers 7 bases. The CDR3 covers 14 residues. The germline gives CDR1 SEHNR, CDR2 FQNEAQ (reference sequence). After removal of 5 bases from V and 6 bases from J, the junction contained 9 bases not matched to a gene. CDR3 sequence: CASSRRGRFDGYTF. For the CDR3, the DNA is TGTGCCAGCAGCCGAAGGGGGCGCTTTGATGGCTACACCTTC. The full variable domain, with the rest looked up from reference TRBV7-9 and TRBJ1-2, is DTGVSQNPRHKITKRGQNVTFRCDPISEHNRLYWYRQTLGQGPEFLTYFQNEAQLEKSRLLSDRFSAERPKGSFSTLEIQRTEQGDSAMYLCASSRRGRFDGYTFGSGTRLTVV.

This clonotype was found a few times. The CDR3 region is CASGLDSTGGSPQPQHF. CDR3 coding DNA: TGTGCTAGTGGTTTGGATTCGACAGGGGGCTCCCCTCAGCCCCAGCATTTT. V gene TRBV12-5 combines with J gene TRBJ1-5; 10 bases align to TRBD1. The V gene's germline CDR1 is LGHNT and CDR2 FRNRAP. This CDR3 region has 17 residues. Trimming cost V 1 base and J 6 bases; bases outside gene matches: 9.

There are a few counts of this clonotype. This sequence joins TRBV7-6 and TRBJ1-1, with unresolved D. V shed 1 base and J shed 0 bases, with 6 bases lying between them. The CDR3 runs 14 residues. Germline lookup yields CDR1 SGHVS and CDR2 FNYEAQ. CDR3 DNA: TGTGCCAGCAGCTTAGGCTCAGTGAACACTGAAGCTTTCTTT. It codes for CASSLGSVNTEAFF.

The table lists this clonotype with a few counts. The V gene is TRBV7-9, the J gene TRBJ2-5, with D perhaps assigned TRBD1 or TRBD2 (6 bases each). The CDR3 length is 14 residues. The germline gives CDR1 SEHNR, CDR2 FQNEAQ (reference sequence). Trimming stripped 8 bases from V and 1 base from J, with 14 bases between. The CDR3: CASRAPGAQETQYF. CDR3 DNA: TGTGCCAGCCGAGCGCCGGGGGCCCAAGAGACCCAGTACTTC. The full variable domain, in which reference TRBV7-9 and TRBJ2-5 provide the parts outside the CDR3, is DTGVSQNPRHKITKRGQNVTFRCDPISEHNRLYWYRQTLGQGPEFLTYFQNEAQLEKSRLLSDRFSAERPKGSFSTLEIQRTEQGDSAMYLCASRAPGAQETQYFGPGTRLLVL.

The rearrangement joins TRBV7-4 to TRBJ1-1; D is uncertain. CDR3 length: 16 amino acids. Germline loops: CDR1 SGHVT, CDR2 SQSDAQ. Trimming stripped 4 bases from V and 1 base from J, with 16 bases between. CDR3 loop: CASSSPAAGRNTEAFF. The CDR3 DNA sequence: TGTGCCAGCAGCTCCCCCGCGGCAGGCCGGAACACTGAAGCTTTCTTT.

Concerning this clonotype itself: One end of the junction varies from germline; a read error may be responsible. The J gene is TRBJ2-6, the V gene TRBV7-8, with D maybe TRBD2 (5 bases). The CDR3 runs 18 residues. The V gene's germline CDR1 is SGHVS and CDR2 FQNEAQ. CDR3 residues: CASRLVRWGDSGANVLTF. For the CDR3, the DNA is TGTGCCAGCCGCTTAGTTAGGTGGGGAGACTCTGGGGCCAACGTCCTGACTTTC.

J is TRBJ2-7 and V is TRBV28; no clear D gene. The CDR3 consists of 14 residues. V lost 2 bases, J lost 5 bases, and 13 bases lay in between. The germline V gene encodes CDR1 MDHEN and CDR2 SYDVKM. The CDR3 sequence: CASSLPSPRHEQYF. The CDR3 coding sequence is TGTGCCAGCAGTTTACCATCGCCTCGGCACGAGCAGTACTTC.